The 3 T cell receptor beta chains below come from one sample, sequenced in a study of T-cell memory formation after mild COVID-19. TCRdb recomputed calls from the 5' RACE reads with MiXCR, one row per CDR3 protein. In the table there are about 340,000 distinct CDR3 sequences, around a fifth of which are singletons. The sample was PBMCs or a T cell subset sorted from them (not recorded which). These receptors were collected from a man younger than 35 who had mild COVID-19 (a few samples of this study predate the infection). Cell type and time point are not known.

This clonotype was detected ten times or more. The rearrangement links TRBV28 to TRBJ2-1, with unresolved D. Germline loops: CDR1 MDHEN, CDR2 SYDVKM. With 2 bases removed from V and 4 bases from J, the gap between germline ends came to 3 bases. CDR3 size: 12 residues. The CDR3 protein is CASSLVYNEQFF. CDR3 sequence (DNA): TGTGCCAGCAGTTTAGTGTACAATGAGCAGTTCTTC. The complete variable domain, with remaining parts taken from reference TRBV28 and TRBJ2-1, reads DVKVTQSSRYLVKRTGEKVFLECVQDMDHENMFWYRQDPGLGLRLIYFSYDVKMKEKGDIPEGYSVSREKKERFSLILESASTNQTSMYLCASSLVYNEQFFGPGTRLTVL.

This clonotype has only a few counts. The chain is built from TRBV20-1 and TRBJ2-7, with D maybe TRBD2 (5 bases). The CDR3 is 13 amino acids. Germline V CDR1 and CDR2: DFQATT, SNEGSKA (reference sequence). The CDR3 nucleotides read TGCAGTGCTAGACGGACTGTCTCCGACGAGCAGTACGTC. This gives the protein CSARRTVSDEQYV.

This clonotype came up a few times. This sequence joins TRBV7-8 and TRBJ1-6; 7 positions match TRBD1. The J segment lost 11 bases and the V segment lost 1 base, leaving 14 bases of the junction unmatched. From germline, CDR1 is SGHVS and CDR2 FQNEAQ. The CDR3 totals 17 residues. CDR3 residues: CASSLGSKVGQITPLHF. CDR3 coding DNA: TGTGCCAGCAGCTTAGGCTCGAAGGTGGGACAGATAACACCCCTCCACTTT.